This is a list of T cell receptor beta chains from one sample in a study of T cells in Graves' hyperthyroidism and ophthalmopathy. TCRdb reanalysed the multiplex PCR reads using MiXCR and keeps one entry per CDR3 protein. Among hundreds of thousands of distinct CDR3 sequences listed, 14% to 15% were seen once. The sample comprised blood. The receptors derive from a woman in her twenties or thirties with Graves' hyperthyroidism. The CDR3 runs from the conserved cysteine through the conserved F or W. The order of the fields is D gene, J gene, V gene, clone size, CDR3 DNA, CDR3 protein. D genes are given only for firm matches. Expanded clones are given a class, and other clones once, few, many or no size at all.

>TRBD2|TRBJ2-1|TRBV9|NA
TGTGCCAGCAGCGCCGGGACTGGCGGGAGTGGGGTCGGTGAGCAGTTCTTC
CASSAGTGGSGVGEQFF
>TRBD1|TRBJ2-7|TRBV5-1|many
TGCGCCAGCAGCTTTGACAGGGGGGCGAACGAGCAGTACTTC
CASSFDRGANEQYF
>TRBD1|TRBJ1-1|TRBV20-1|NA
TGCAGTGCTCCGAACAGGGGGTCCACTGAAGCTTTCTTT
CSAPNRGSTEAFF
>TRBD1|TRBJ2-5|TRBV2|many
TGTGCCAGCAGTGGAGACCCGGACAGGGCCTTCCAAGAGACCCAGTACTTC
CASSGDPDRAFQETQYF
>NA|TRBJ2-1|TRBV20-1|few
TGCAGTGCCCGCTCCGCGGAACGCTCCTACAATGAGCAGTTCTTC
CSARSAERSYNEQFF
>TRBD2|TRBJ2-7|TRBV27|NA
TGTGCCAGCAGTTCTTGGACTAGCGGGAGGTACGAGCAGTACTTC
CASSSWTSGRYEQYF
>TRBD2|TRBJ2-7|TRBV6-1|many
TGTACCGGAGCGGGATTTGGCGTGCCTATGCGGCCGATCGACAACTACGAGCAGTACTTC
CTGAGFGVPMRPIDNYEQYF
>TRBD1|TRBJ1-6|TRBV18|many
TGTGCCAGCACGAGGGACAGCGTTAATAATTCACCCCTCCACTTT
CASTRDSVNNSPLHF
>TRBD2|TRBJ2-5|TRBV12-3/TRBV12-4|many
TGTGCCAGCAGTGGACTAGCGGTCCTCCAAGAGACCCAGTACTTC
CASSGLAVLQETQYF
>TRBD1|TRBJ1-2|TRBV3-1|NA
TGTGCCAGCAGCCAAGATTGGGAGGGGGCGGACTATGGCTACACCTTC
CASSQDWEGADYGYTF
>NA|TRBJ2-7|TRBV2|many
TGTGCCAGCAGTGCGGAGTCCTACGAGCAGTACTTC
CASSAESYEQYF
>TRBD2|TRBJ2-3|TRBV19|few
TGTGCCAGTAGTACCGGGACTAGCGGTGGTACGCAGTATTTT
CASSTGTSGGTQYF
>NA|TRBJ1-1|TRBV3-1|many
TGTGCCAGCAGCCAAGTTCGTTTGGCGACGAACACTGAAGCTTTCTTT
CASSQVRLATNTEAFF
>TRBD2|TRBJ2-2|TRBV20-1|few
TGCAGTGCTAGAGATATTGGGACGGGAGGAAGTAACACCGGGGAGCTGTTTTTT
CSARDIGTGGSNTGELFF
>TRBD2|TRBJ2-3|TRBV4-1|many
TGCGCCAGCAGCCAACGTCTCGGGGAGGGAGATATTACGGTGTCTAGCACAGATACGCAGTATTTT
CASSQRLGEGDITVSSTDTQYF
>NA|TRBJ2-1|TRBV5-1|NA
TGCGCCAGCGGCCTCCCCCAACGTGATGAGCAGTTCTTC
CASGLPQRDEQFF
>NA|TRBJ1-5|TRBV28|many
TGTGCCAGCAGCCCCCTCGCGGTCTATAATCAGCCCCAGCATTTT
CASSPLAVYNQPQHF
>TRBD2|TRBJ2-7|TRBV27|NA
TGTGCCAGCGGAAGCGGGAGTTCCCCCTACGAGCAGTACTTC
CASGSGSSPYEQYF
>NA|TRBJ1-1|TRBV6-6|many
TGTGCCAGCAGTTACCAGGGACCGAACACTGAAGCTTTCTTT
CASSYQGPNTEAFF
>NA|TRBJ2-5|TRBV5-1|NA
TGCGCCAGCAGCTCGGGGGACGAGCAAGAGACCCAGTACTTC
CASSSGDEQETQYF
>NA|TRBJ2-1|TRBV3-1|many
TGTGCCAGCAGCCAAGAGGCACTCACCTACAATGAGCAGTTCTTC
CASSQEALTYNEQFF
>NA|TRBJ1-1|TRBV6-1|NA
TGTGCCAGCTCCCGTGGACAGCCACATAACACTGAAGCTTTCTTT
CASSRGQPHNTEAFF
>TRBD1|TRBJ1-2|TRBV7-9|NA
TGTGCCAGCAGCGGCGTCGGCAGGGGGCTTATCTATGGCTACACCTTC
CASSGVGRGLIYGYTF
>TRBD1|TRBJ2-7|TRBV7-9|few
TGTGCCAGCAGCTTAGCGGACAGGGCCAGTGGGTACGAGCAGTACTTC
CASSLADRASGYEQYF
>TRBD1|TRBJ1-2|TRBV11-2|NA
TGTGCCAGCAGATTTGGGACAGCGCTCTTCCGGGGGGGATATGGCTACACCTTC
CASRFGTALFRGGYGYTF